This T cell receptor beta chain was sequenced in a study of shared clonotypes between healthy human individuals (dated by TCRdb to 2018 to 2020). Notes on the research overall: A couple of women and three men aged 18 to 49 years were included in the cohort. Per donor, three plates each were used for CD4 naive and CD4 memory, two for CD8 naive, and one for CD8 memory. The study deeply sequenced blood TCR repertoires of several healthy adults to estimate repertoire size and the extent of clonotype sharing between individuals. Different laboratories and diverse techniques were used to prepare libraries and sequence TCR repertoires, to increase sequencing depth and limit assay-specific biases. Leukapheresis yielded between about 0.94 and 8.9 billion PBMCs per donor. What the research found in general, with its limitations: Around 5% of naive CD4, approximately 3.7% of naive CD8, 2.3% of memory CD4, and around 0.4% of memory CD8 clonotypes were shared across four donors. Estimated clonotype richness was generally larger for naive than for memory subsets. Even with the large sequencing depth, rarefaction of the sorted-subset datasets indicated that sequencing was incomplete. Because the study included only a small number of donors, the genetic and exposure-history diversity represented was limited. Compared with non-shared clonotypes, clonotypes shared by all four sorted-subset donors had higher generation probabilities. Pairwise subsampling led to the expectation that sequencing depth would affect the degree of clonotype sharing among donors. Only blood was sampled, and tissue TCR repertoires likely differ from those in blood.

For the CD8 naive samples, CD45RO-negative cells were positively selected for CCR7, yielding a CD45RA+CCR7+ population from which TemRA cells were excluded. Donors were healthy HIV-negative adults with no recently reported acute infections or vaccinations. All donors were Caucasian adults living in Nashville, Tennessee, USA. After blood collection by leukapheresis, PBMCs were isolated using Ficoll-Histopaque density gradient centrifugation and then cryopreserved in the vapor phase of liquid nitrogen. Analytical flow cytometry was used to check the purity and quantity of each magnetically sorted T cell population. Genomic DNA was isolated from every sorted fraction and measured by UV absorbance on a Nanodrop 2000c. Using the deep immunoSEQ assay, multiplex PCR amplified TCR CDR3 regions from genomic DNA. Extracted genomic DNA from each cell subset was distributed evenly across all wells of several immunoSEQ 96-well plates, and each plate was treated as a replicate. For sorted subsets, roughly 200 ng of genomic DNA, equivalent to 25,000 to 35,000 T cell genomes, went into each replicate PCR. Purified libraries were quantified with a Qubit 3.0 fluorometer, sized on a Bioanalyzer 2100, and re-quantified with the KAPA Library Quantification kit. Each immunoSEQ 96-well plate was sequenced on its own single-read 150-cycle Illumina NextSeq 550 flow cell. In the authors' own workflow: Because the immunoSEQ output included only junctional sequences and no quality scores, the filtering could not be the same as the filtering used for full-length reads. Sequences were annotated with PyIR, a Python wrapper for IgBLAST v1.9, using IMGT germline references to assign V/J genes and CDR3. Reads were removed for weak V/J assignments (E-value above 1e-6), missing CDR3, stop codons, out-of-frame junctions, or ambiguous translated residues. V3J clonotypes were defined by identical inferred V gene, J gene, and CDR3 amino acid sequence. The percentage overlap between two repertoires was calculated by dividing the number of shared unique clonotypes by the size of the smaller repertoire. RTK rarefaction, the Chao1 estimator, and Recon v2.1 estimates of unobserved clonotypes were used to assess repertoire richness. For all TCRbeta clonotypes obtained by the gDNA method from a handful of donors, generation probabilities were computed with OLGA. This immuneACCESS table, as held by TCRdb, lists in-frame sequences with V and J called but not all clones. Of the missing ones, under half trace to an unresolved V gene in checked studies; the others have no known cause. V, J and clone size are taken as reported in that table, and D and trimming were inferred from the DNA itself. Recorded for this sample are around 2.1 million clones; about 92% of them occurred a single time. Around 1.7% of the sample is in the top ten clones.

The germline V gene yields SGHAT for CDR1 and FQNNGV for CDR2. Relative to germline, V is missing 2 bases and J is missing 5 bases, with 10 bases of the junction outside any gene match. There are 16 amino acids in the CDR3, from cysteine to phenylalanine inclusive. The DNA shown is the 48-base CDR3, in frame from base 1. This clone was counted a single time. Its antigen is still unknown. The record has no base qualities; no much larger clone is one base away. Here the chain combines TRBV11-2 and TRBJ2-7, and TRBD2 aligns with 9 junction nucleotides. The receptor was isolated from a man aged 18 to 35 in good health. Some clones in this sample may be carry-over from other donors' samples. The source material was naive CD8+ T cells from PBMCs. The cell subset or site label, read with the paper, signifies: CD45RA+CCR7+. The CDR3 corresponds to CASSLIAGGPRNEQYF. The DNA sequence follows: TGTGCCAGCAGCTTAATCGCGGGAGGGCCGAGGAACGAGCAGTACTTC. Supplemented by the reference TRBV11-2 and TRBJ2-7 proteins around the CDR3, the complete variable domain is EAGVAQSPRYKIIEKRQSVAFWCNPISGHATLYWYQQILGQGPKLLIQFQNNGVVDDSQLPKDRFSAERLKGVDSTLKIQPAKLEDSAVYLCASSLIAGGPRNEQYFGPGTRLTVT.